This T cell receptor (beta chain) emerged from a study of spatial heterogeneity in lung cancer. Overall study context: The authors sequenced available follow-up PBMC samples, taken a median of roughly 24 months after resection. Across the raw uncorrected reads, a unique TCR and UMI combination was observed, on average, more than ten times.

The time point: blood at routine non-recurrence follow-up after resection. In each case, whole RNA from tumor, nontumor lung or frozen PBMC was sequenced unsorted. Using its own MiXCR run on the 5' RACE reads, TCRdb lists one record per CDR3 protein. Of about 94,000 distinct CDR3 sequences in the sample, roughly a fifth were seen once. The CDR3 length is 14 residues. Germline V gene data show CDR1 as SGHRS and CDR2 as YFSETQ. Trimming took 5 bases from V and 3 from J, leaving 14 bases between them. Here the sequenced sample was PBMCs, taken at follow-up. The chain links TRBV5-1 to TRBJ1-2; D uncertain. The TCR was taken from a male donor with early-stage non-small cell lung cancer. CDR3 sequence reads: CASRSLVGDYGYTF. The DNA for the CDR3 is TGCGCCAGCAGATCCCTTGTCGGCGACTATGGCTACACCTTC. The full variable domain, in which reference TRBV5-1 and TRBJ1-2 provide the parts outside the CDR3, is KAGVTQTPRYLIKTRGQQVTLSCSPISGHRSVSWYQQTPGQGLQFLFEYFSETQRNKGNFPGRFSGRQFSNSRSEMNVSTLELGDSALYLCASRSLVGDYGYTFGSGTRLTVV.